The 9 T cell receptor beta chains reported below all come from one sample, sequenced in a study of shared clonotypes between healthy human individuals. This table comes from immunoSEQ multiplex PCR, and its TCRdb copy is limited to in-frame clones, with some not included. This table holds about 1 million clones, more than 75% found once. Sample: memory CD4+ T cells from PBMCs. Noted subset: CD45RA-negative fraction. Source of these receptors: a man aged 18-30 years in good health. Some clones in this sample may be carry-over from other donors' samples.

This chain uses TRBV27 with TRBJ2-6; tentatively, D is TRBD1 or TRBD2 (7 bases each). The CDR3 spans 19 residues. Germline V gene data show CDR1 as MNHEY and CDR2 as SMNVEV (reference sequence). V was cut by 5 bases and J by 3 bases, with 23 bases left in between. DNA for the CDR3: TGTGCCAGCAGTCCCAGGGGGAGGGGGGCCTCTGTTGGGGCCAACGTCCTGACTTTC. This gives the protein CASSPRGRGASVGANVLTF.

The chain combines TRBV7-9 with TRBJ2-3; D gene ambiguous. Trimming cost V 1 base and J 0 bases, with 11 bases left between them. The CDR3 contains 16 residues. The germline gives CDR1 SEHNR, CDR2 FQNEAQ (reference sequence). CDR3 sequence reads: CASSLDPGSSTDTQYF. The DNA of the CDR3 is TGTGCCAGCAGCTTAGATCCAGGAAGTAGCACAGATACGCAGTATTTT.

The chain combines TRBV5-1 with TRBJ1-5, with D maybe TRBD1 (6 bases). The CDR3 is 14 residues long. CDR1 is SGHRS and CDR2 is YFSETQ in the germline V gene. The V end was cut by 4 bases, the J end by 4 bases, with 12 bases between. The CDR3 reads CASSPTGDNQPQHF. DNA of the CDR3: TGCGCCAGCAGCCCGACAGGAGATAATCAGCCCCAGCATTTT.

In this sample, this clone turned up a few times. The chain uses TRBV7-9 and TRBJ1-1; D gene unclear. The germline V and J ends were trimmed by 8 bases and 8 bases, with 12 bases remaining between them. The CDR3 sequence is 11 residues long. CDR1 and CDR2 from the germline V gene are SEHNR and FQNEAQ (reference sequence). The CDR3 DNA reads TGTGCCAGCGAATCGAACCTAGAAGCTTTCTTT. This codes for CASESNLEAFF.

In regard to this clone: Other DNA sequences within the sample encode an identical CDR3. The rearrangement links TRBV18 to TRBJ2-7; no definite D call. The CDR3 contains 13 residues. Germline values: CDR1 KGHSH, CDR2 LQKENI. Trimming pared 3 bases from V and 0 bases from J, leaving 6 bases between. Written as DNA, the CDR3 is TGTGCCAGCTCACCCCCGGGCTCCTACGAGCAGTACTTC. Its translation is CASSPPGSYEQYF.

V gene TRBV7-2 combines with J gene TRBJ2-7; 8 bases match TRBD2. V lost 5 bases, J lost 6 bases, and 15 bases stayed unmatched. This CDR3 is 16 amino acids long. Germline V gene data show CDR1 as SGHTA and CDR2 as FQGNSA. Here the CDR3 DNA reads TGTGCCAGCAGCCCCAGAACGGGAGGGCAAGGAGGCGAGCAGTACTTC. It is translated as CASSPRTGGQGGEQYF.

CDR3 nucleotide sequence: TGTGCCAGCAGTTTAGGGGGCCCTCTCCTCTCTGGGGCCAACGTCCTGACTTTC. Translating gives CASSLGGPLLSGANVLTF. V usage is TRBV28 and J usage is TRBJ2-6; TRBD1 might be the D (6 bases). CDR1 is MDHEN and CDR2 is SYDVKM in the germline V gene. The V gene lost 2 bases and the J gene lost 0 bases, with 14 bases spanning the gap. The CDR3 totals 18 residues.

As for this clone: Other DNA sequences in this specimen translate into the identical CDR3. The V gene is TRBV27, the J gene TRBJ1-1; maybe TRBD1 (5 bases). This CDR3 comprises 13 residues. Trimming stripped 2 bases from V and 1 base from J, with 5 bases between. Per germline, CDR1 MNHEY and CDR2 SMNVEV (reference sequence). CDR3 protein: CASSLGGNTEAFF. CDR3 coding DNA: TGTGCCAGCAGTTTAGGGGGGAACACTGAAGCTTTCTTT.

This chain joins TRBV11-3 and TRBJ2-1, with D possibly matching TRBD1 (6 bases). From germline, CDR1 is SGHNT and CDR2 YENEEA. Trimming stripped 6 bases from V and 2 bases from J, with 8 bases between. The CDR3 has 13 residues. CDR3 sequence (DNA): TGTGCCAGCAGTTCAGGGGCCTACAATGAGCAGTTCTTC. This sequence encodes CASSSGAYNEQFF. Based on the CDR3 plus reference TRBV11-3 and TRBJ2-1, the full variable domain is EAGVVQSPRYKIIEKKQPVAFWCNPISGHNTLYWYLQNLGQGPELLIRYENEEAVDDSQLPKDRFSAERLKGVDSTLKIQPAELGDSAVYLCASSSGAYNEQFFGPGTRLTVL.